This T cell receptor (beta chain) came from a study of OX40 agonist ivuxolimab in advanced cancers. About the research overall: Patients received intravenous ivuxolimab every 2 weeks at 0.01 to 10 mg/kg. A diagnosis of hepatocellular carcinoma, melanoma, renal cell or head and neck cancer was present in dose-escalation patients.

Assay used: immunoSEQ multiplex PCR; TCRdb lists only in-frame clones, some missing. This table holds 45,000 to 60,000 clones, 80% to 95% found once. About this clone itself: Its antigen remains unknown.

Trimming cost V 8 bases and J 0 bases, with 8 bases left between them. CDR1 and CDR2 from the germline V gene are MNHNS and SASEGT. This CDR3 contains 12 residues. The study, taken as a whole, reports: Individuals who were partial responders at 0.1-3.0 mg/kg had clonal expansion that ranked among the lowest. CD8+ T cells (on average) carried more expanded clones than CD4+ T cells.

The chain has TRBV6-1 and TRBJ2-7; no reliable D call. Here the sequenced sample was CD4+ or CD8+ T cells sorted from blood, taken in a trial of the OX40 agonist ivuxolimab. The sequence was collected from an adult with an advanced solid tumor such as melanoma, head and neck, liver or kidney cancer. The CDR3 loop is CASGSSSYEQYF. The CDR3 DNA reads TGTGCCAGCGGCAGCAGCTCCTACGAGCAGTACTTC.